A single sample gave rise to the 4 T cell receptor beta chains below, sequenced in a study of blood T cell repertoires in COVID-19. Profiling relied on immunoSEQ multiplex PCR, and the TCRdb table lists in-frame clones only, not all of them. The table records fewer than 65,000 clones, about 86% of them present only once. The material sequenced was peripheral blood. Receptors originate from a human donor in a cohort sampled during active COVID-19.

The chain combines TRBV4-2 with TRBJ2-5; 13 bases are shared with TRBD2. Germline assignment: CDR1 LGHNA and CDR2 YNFKEQ. V was clipped by 1 base and J by 2 bases; unmatched bases: 16. This CDR3 comprises 21 residues. The CDR3 bases are TGTGCCAGCAGCCAAGTCACTAGCGGGGGGGTGGCGTCGTGGCCGCAAGAGACCCAGTACTTC. This codes for CASSQVTSGGVASWPQETQYF.

This rearrangement joins TRBV7-8 to TRBJ2-3, with 11 bases fitting TRBD1. Germline lookup yields CDR1 SGHVS and CDR2 FQNEAQ. V shed 5 bases, J shed 1 base, and the junction held 5 bases outside the gene matches. The CDR3 sequence is 16 residues long. CDR3 residues: CASSNPGQGGTDTQYF. The CDR3 nucleotides are TGTGCCAGCAGCAATCCGGGACAGGGGGGCACAGATACGCAGTATTTT.

This chain joins TRBV12-3 or TRBV12-4 and TRBJ1-2; possible D gene TRBD1, 6 bases. Trimming took 5 bases from V and 4 from J, leaving 11 bases between them. The CDR3 consists of 13 residues. Here the CDR3 DNA reads TGTGCCAGCAGTCCAGACAGGCTCTATGGCTACACCTTC. Its translation: CASSPDRLYGYTF.

The chain uses TRBV4-1 and TRBJ2-5; TRBD1 matches at 10 bases. The CDR3 loop spans 16 amino acids. Germline V lookup: CDR1 MGHRA, CDR2 YSYEKL. As DNA, the CDR3 is TGCCCCACCAGCCGACTCGGGACAGGGGTCCAAGAGACCCAGTACTTC. Translating gives CPTSRLGTGVQETQYF.